This T cell receptor (beta chain) was recovered during a study of OX40 agonist ivuxolimab in advanced cancers. Study summary: Participants averaged approximately 65 years of age (range about 23 to 90) and were over 75% male. Study results and caveats: Clonal expansion was among the lowest in partial responders at 0.1-3.0 mg/kg, especially CD8+.

Sequenced by immunoSEQ multiplex PCR; TCRdb stores in-frame clones only, minus some. Of some 79,000 clones listed, 80% to 95% are singletons. As regards this clone: Its specificity is unknown.

The CDR3 covers 15 residues. Germline lookup yields CDR1 SEHNR and CDR2 FQNEAQ (reference sequence). V lost 3 bases and J lost 1; bases outside the gene matches: 2. The sample consisted of CD4+ or CD8+ T cells sorted from blood, taken in a trial of the OX40 agonist ivuxolimab. This receptor was identified in an adult with an advanced solid tumor such as melanoma, head and neck, liver or kidney cancer. V usage is TRBV7-9 and J usage is TRBJ1-1, with 10 bases matching TRBD1. CDR3 protein: CASSLTGGANTEAFF. The CDR3 DNA sequence: TGTGCCAGCAGCTTGACAGGGGGCGCGAACACTGAAGCTTTCTTT.